Listed here are 30 T cell receptor beta chains from one sample, sequenced in a study of T cell responses to AZD1222 COVID-19 vaccine. Assay: immunoSEQ multiplex PCR; the TCRdb copy retains only in-frame clones and omits some. The data contain fewer than 150,000 clones, nearly 90% of them seen just once; the ten biggest clones take up 5% to 7%. Sequenced material: peripheral blood, taken 28 days after the second AZD1222 dose. Receptors were obtained from an adult who received the AZD1222 COVID-19 vaccine.

The genes are TRBV29-1 and TRBJ2-3; 8 bases are a match to TRBD2. CDR3 length: 12 residues. The germline CDR1 and CDR2 sequences are SQVTM and ANQGSEA. With V trimmed by 4 bases and J by 3 bases, 0 bases remained unmatched. The chain's CDR3 is CSVGGRTDTQYF. CDR3 in DNA: TGCAGCGTTGGCGGGAGGACAGATACGCAGTATTTT.

The chain joins TRBV6-5 to TRBJ2-1; no clear D. The CDR3 is made up of 13 amino acids. Germline-derived CDR1 and CDR2 are MNHEY and SVGAGI. Trimming took 7 bases from V and 4 from J, leaving 11 bases between them. CDR3 coding DNA: TGTGCCAGCACCCGGCCCCTGTACAATGAGCAGTTCTTC. Amino acid sequence: CASTRPLYNEQFF.

The DNA for the CDR3 is TGTGCCAGCAGCCAATTCGGGGACAGGGGAGGAGAGACCCAGTACTTC. The encoded protein is CASSQFGDRGGETQYF. J is TRBJ2-5 and V is TRBV14; 10 bases agree with TRBD1. J was trimmed by 4 bases and V by 2 bases; bases with no gene match: 7. The CDR3 is 16 amino acids. CDR1 and CDR2 (germline): SGHDN, FVKESK.

In this sample, this clone turned up a few times. V usage is TRBV4-2 and J usage is TRBJ1-3, with D unresolved. The CDR3 totals 15 residues. Germline-derived CDR1 and CDR2 are LGHNA and YNFKEQ. Trimming took off 0 bases at V and 4 bases at J, with 10 bases between the two ends. Here the CDR3 DNA reads TGTGCCAGCAGCCAAGAGGAGGGAATGGGAAACACCATATATTTT. Translating gives CASSQEEGMGNTIYF.

The rearrangement links TRBV30 to TRBJ2-1, with a weak D call TRBD1 (6 bases). Germline CDR1 is GTSNPN and CDR2 is SVGIG (reference sequence). Trimming pared 5 bases from V and 10 bases from J, leaving 18 bases between. The CDR3 contains 13 residues. The CDR3 nucleotides are TGTGCCTGGCGGCAGGGGCAGGGGCGCGAGCAGTTCTTC. The encoded protein is CAWRQGQGREQFF. The full variable domain, with the rest looked up from reference TRBV30 and TRBJ2-1, is SQTIHQWPATLVQPVGSPLSLECTVEGTSNPNLYWYRQAAGRGLQLLFYSVGIGQISSEVPQNLSASRPQDRQFILSSKKLLLSDSGFYLCAWRQGQGREQFFGPGTRLTVL.

The CDR3 loop reads CASRAQGYNEQFF. The CDR3 coding sequence is TGTGCCAGCAGAGCACAGGGTTACAATGAGCAGTTCTTC. The rearrangement joins TRBV12-3 or TRBV12-4 to TRBJ2-1; D perhaps matches TRBD1 (6 bases). Between the trimmed V and J ends, which lost 6 bases and 4 bases, there was a span of 10 bases. The CDR3 runs 13 residues.

This chain uses TRBV3-1 (or the pseudogene TRBV3-2) with TRBJ1-2; 7 bases map to TRBD1. Germline V gene sequence: CDR1 LGHDT, CDR2 YNNKEL (reference sequence). The CDR3 length is 14 residues. V lost 4 bases to trimming and J lost 8 bases; unmatched junction nucleotides: 10. The CDR3: CASSLRDRALGYTF. The CDR3 DNA reads as TGTGCCAGCAGCCTCCGGGACAGAGCTTTGGGCTACACCTTC.

This clone was detected only once. The CDR3 nucleotides read TGTGCCAGCAGCTTAATTAGTGGGAGCTCCTACAATGAGCAGTTCTTC. This sequence encodes CASSLISGSSYNEQFF. This chain joins TRBV5-4 and TRBJ2-1; D perhaps matches TRBD2 (5 bases). V lost 2 bases, J lost 0 bases, and 12 bases lay in between. The germline CDR1 and CDR2 sequences are SGHNT and YYREEE (reference sequence). The CDR3 consists of 16 residues.

The rearrangement links TRBV6-5 to TRBJ1-1; D gene uncertain. V lost 11 bases to trimming and J lost 1 base, with 14 bases between them. Germline V gives CDR1 MNHEY, CDR2 SVGAGI. The CDR3 is made up of 13 amino acids. CDR3 region: CASTIGQNTEAFF. In DNA form, the CDR3 reads TGTGCCTCCACAATAGGCCAGAACACTGAAGCTTTCTTT.

V usage is TRBV4-2 and J usage is TRBJ2-3, with TRBD2 as a possible D gene (5 bases). CDR3 length: 17 residues. The germline gives CDR1 LGHNA, CDR2 YNFKEQ. Trimming took off 0 bases at V and 0 bases at J, with 13 bases between the two ends. The CDR3 DNA reads as TGTGCCAGCAGCCAAGATCGGGGTCGCGGGAGCACAGATACGCAGTATTTT. It codes for CASSQDRGRGSTDTQYF.

The chain has TRBV10-3 and TRBJ2-4; 10 nucleotides align to TRBD2. Germline trimming cut 6 bases from V and 0 bases from J; bases unmatched to any gene: 5. The CDR3 has 16 residues. The germline V gene encodes CDR1 ENHRY and CDR2 SYGVKD. CDR3 amino acids: CAISSTSGPAKNIQYF. The CDR3 bases are TGTGCCATCAGCTCGACTAGCGGGCCAGCCAAAAACATTCAGTACTTC.

The rearrangement joins TRBV6-5 to TRBJ1-5, with TRBD1 matching over 7 bases. CDR3 size: 15 residues. J was trimmed by 0 bases and V by 6 bases; bases with no gene match: 5. Germline assignment: CDR1 MNHEY and CDR2 SVGAGI. CDR3 residues: CASRGGTASNQPQHF. CDR3 DNA sequence: TGTGCCAGCAGGGGCGGGACAGCTAGCAATCAGCCCCAGCATTTT.

Comments on this clone: An end of the junction does not agree with germline; a read error may underlie this. This chain connects TRBV6-1 to TRBJ2-1; the match to TRBD2 covers 7 bases. Germline assignment: CDR1 MNHNS and CDR2 SASEGT. This CDR3 region has 15 residues. CDR3 bases: TGTGCCAGCAGGGAAGCGGGGCGGTCCTACAATGAGCAGTTCTTC. Encoded protein: CASREAGRSYNEQFF.

The J gene is TRBJ2-3, the V gene TRBV5-1; D ambiguous. Per germline, CDR1 SGHRS and CDR2 YFSETQ. The V end lost 5 bases, the J end lost 1 base, and 8 bases lay between the germline ends. The CDR3 contains 13 residues. The CDR3: CASSGDGTDTQYF. CDR3 bases: TGCGCCAGCAGTGGCGACGGCACAGATACGCAGTATTTT.

This sequence joins TRBV2 and TRBJ1-2; a weak D match, TRBD1 (6 bases). Trimming stripped 8 bases from V and 4 bases from J, with 14 bases between. Germline values: CDR1 SNHLY, CDR2 FYNNEI. The CDR3 sequence is 13 residues long. The CDR3 loop reads CASDSGVSYGYTF. DNA of the CDR3: TGTGCCAGCGATTCAGGGGTGAGCTATGGCTACACCTTC.

This chain joins TRBV6-5 and TRBJ1-2; the match to TRBD1 covers 9 bases. Trimming cost V 6 bases and J 8 bases; bases outside gene matches: 7. From germline, CDR1 is MNHEY and CDR2 SVGAGI. The CDR3 has 13 residues. The CDR3 here is CASRAGTGSGYTF. CDR3 DNA sequence: TGTGCCAGCAGAGCCGGGACAGGGAGCGGCTACACCTTC.

This chain connects TRBV7-2 to TRBJ1-6, with D tentatively TRBD1 (5 bases). V shed 4 bases and J shed 7 bases, with 17 bases lying between them. The germline gives CDR1 SGHTA, CDR2 FQGNSA. The CDR3 length is 16 residues. The CDR3 DNA reads as TGTGCCAGCAGCTCCGGTTCGGGGCTATCAAATTCACCCCTCCACTTT. Protein product: CASSSGSGLSNSPLHF. Supplemented by reference TRBV7-2 and TRBJ1-6, the full variable domain reads GAGVSQSPSNKVTEKGKDVELRCDPISGHTALYWYRQSLGQGLEFLIYFQGNSAPDKSGLPSDRFSAERTGGSVSTLTIQRTQQEDSAVYLCASSSGSGLSNSPLHFGNGTRLTVT.

This clone has more than one count but fewer than ten. The sample contains more than one DNA sequence encoding this CDR3. The chain links TRBV10-3 to TRBJ1-1, with 9 bases identical to TRBD1. The junction had 3 bases not matched to a gene; V was cut back by 6 bases and J by 1 base. Per the germline V gene, CDR1 is ENHRY and CDR2 is SYGVKD. The CDR3 is made up of 14 amino acids. The chain's CDR3 is CAISRTGENTEAFF. The DNA of the CDR3 is TGTGCCATCAGCCGGACAGGGGAGAACACTGAAGCTTTCTTT.

The V call is TRBV29-1, the J call TRBJ2-1; 7 bases fit TRBD1. There are 14 residues in the CDR3. Germline CDR1 and CDR2: SQVTM and ANQGSEA. V lost 4 bases and J lost 7; bases outside the gene matches: 10. The CDR3 DNA reads as TGCAGCGTTGCCCGACAGGGAAGGGGGAATGAGCAGTTCTTC. This codes for CSVARQGRGNEQFF.

The chain couples TRBV7-2 to TRBJ1-2; D unresolved. The V gene lost 3 bases and the J gene lost 4 bases, with 15 bases spanning the gap. The CDR3 runs to 15 residues. Germline assignment: CDR1 SGHTA and CDR2 FQGNSA. CDR3 bases: TGTGCCAGCAGCTTCTCCAGTGTCGATGGCTATGGCTACACCTTC. Translating it yields CASSFSSVDGYGYTF.

V is TRBV19 and J is TRBJ1-5; a weak D match, TRBD1 (6 bases). The CDR3 spans 17 residues. Germline CDR1 reads LNHDA; CDR2 reads SQIVND (reference sequence). Trimming pared 1 base from V and 2 bases from J, leaving 15 bases between. CDR3 sequence (DNA): TGTGCCAGTAGTATAGGTTGGGGGGCGCTTGGCAATCAGCCCCAGCATTTT. It yields the protein CASSIGWGALGNQPQHF.

The chain joins TRBV7-2 to TRBJ2-5; TRBD2 agrees at 9 bases. V lost 6 bases and J lost 2; bases outside the gene matches: 4. The length of the CDR3 is 14 residues. CDR1 and CDR2 from the germline V gene are SGHTA and FQGNSA. CDR3 bases: TGTGCCAGCAGTCTAAGCGGGGGGCAAGAGACCCAGTACTTC. Translated, it gives CASSLSGGQETQYF.

The CDR3 region is CATSMAGWDNEQFF. As DNA, the CDR3 is TGTGCCACCAGCATGGCGGGATGGGACAATGAGCAGTTCTTC. V is TRBV15 and J is TRBJ2-1; D might be TRBD2 (6 bases). CDR1 LNHNV and CDR2 YYDKDF come from the germline V gene (reference sequence). V was trimmed by 4 bases and J by 5 bases, leaving 12 bases between them. The CDR3 spans 14 residues.

The chain combines TRBV7-3 with TRBJ2-5; D gene uncertain. Germline CDR1 reads SGHTA; CDR2 reads FQGTGA. Between the trimmed V and J ends, which lost 2 bases and 3 bases, there was a span of 7 bases. The CDR3 has 13 amino acids. The CDR3 DNA is TGTGCCAGCAGCTTAGCTCGGGAAGAGACCCAGTACTTC. The encoded protein is CASSLAREETQYF.

The chain links TRBV29-1 to TRBJ1-4; D is undetermined. Germline values: CDR1 SQVTM, CDR2 ANQGSEA. This CDR3 has 13 residues. The V and J ends lost 2 bases and 0 bases respectively, with 4 bases between them. The CDR3 DNA reads TGCAGCGTTGAAAGCGCAACTAATGAAAAACTGTTTTTT. It codes for CSVESATNEKLFF.

The chain links TRBV11-2 to TRBJ2-7; D unresolved. CDR1 SGHAT and CDR2 FQNNGV come from the germline V gene. The CDR3 length is 13 residues. Trimming shortened V by 1 base and J by 3 bases, and 7 bases separated the two germline ends. The CDR3 here is CASSLGVNYEQYF. In DNA, the CDR3 is TGTGCCAGCAGCTTAGGAGTGAACTACGAGCAGTACTTC.

J is TRBJ2-1 and V is TRBV7-8; 14 bases line up with TRBD2. Per the germline V gene, CDR1 is SGHVS and CDR2 is FQNEAQ. This CDR3 has 13 amino acids. The junction had 0 bases not matched to a gene; V was cut back by 5 bases and J by 9 bases. Here the CDR3 DNA reads TGTGCCAGCAGCGGACTAGCGGGGGGTGAGCAGTTCTTC. This gives the protein CASSGLAGGEQFF.

The V call is TRBV18, the J call TRBJ1-5; D might be TRBD1 (6 bases). The CDR3 sequence is 15 residues long. Germline CDR1 KGHSH, CDR2 LQKENI. V was shortened by 3 bases and J by 11 bases, with 20 bases between the two germline ends. The DNA of the CDR3 is TGTGCCAGCTCACCTAGGGGGAGGGAGAAGGGAACCCAGCATTTT. Its protein is CASSPRGREKGTQHF.

V and J are TRBV5-4 and TRBJ1-1; D is perhaps TRBD1 (6 bases). Germline V gene sequence: CDR1 SGHNT, CDR2 YYREEE (reference sequence). The CDR3 loop spans 14 amino acids. V was trimmed by 2 bases and J by 1 base, leaving 9 bases between them. CDR3: CASSFVGQNTEAFF. Here the CDR3 DNA reads TGTGCCAGCAGCTTTGTGGGACAGAACACTGAAGCTTTCTTT.

The table lists this clone with a count of one. The chain recombines TRBV29-1 with TRBJ2-7; TRBD1 aligns across 8 bases. The CDR3 runs 13 residues. Germline CDR1 reads SQVTM; CDR2 reads ANQGSEA. J gave up 2 bases and V 3 bases, and 3 bases lay outside the gene matches. The CDR3 DNA follows: TGCAGCGTTGAGACAGGGGATCCCTACGAGCAGTACTTC. Translation: CSVETGDPYEQYF.